What follows are 29 T cell receptor beta chains derived from one specimen sequenced in a study of long-term antiretroviral therapy in people with HIV. The authors ran the immunoSEQ assay, v3.0, at survey level. Measured with immunoSEQ multiplex PCR; TCRdb has only the in-frame clones, and not every one. The table lists some 17,000 clones, around 84% of them singletons. The sequencing used unsorted PBMCs, collected 0.1 years after starting antiretroviral therapy. These receptor sequences come from a man younger than 30 with HIV.

The chain employs TRBV9 and TRBJ2-5, with 12 bases identical to TRBD2. This CDR3 is 15 amino acids long. The germline CDR1 and CDR2 sequences are SGDLS and YYNGEE. V was clipped by 4 bases and J by 5 bases; unmatched bases: 6. The CDR3 reads CASSFGLAGMETQYF. Written as DNA, the CDR3 is TGTGCCAGCAGCTTTGGACTAGCGGGAATGGAGACCCAGTACTTC. Together with reference TRBV9 and TRBJ2-5, the CDR3 gives the full variable domain: DSGVTQTPKHLITATGQRVTLRCSPRSGDLSVYWYQQSLDQGLQFLIQYYNGEERAKGNILERFSAQQFPDLHSELNLSSLELGDSALYFCASSFGLAGMETQYFGPGTRLLVL.

About this clone: The same CDR3 is also encoded by other DNA sequences in this sample. The genes are TRBV2 and TRBJ2-5, with TRBD1 as a possible D gene (6 bases). The length of the CDR3 is 15 residues. V lost 7 bases, J lost 9 bases, and 24 bases lay in between. Germline V gene sequence: CDR1 SNHLY, CDR2 FYNNEI. The CDR3 nucleotides are TGTGCCAGCATCGCCGGGACACTGACCTATAGGGCCCAGTACTTC. This codes for CASIAGTLTYRAQYF.

The chain is built from TRBV5-6 and TRBJ2-3, with a possible D match to TRBD2 (5 bases). This CDR3 contains 12 residues. V lost 2 bases to trimming and J lost 6 bases, with 7 bases between them. Germline V CDR1 and CDR2: SGHDT, YYEEEE. Here the CDR3 DNA reads TGTGCCAGCAGCTTAGGGAGCGATACGCAGTATTTT. Amino acids: CASSLGSDTQYF.

The chain carries TRBV29-1 and TRBJ2-1, with TRBD1 identical over 7 bases. This CDR3 is 12 amino acids long. CDR1 and CDR2 (germline): SQVTM, ANQGSEA. Trimming took 4 bases from V and 10 from J; bases not matched to a gene: 7. CDR3 amino acids: CSVGDRVEEQFF. CDR3 nucleotides: TGCAGCGTTGGAGACAGGGTTGAGGAGCAGTTCTTC.

The chain employs TRBV6-5 and TRBJ2-3; D gene ambiguous. This CDR3 region has 13 residues. Germline V gene lookup returns CDR1 MNHEY and CDR2 SVGAGI. V lost 6 bases and J lost 1, with 8 bases in between. Here the CDR3 reads CASSPEGTDTQYF. CDR3 sequence (DNA): TGTGCCAGCAGCCCCGAGGGCACAGATACGCAGTATTTT.

This clone appeared once. CDR3 sequence (DNA): TGTGCCAGCAGCAAAGATACTGAAGAGACCCAGTACTTC. It is translated as CASSKDTEETQYF. The chain recombines TRBV5-4 with TRBJ2-5, with D hard to call. The CDR3 consists of 13 residues. Trimming cost V 4 bases and J 3 bases, with 10 bases left between them. The germline V gene has CDR1 SGHNT and CDR2 YYREEE (reference sequence). The entire variable domain, with the rest obtained from reference TRBV5-4 and TRBJ2-5, is as follows: ETGVTQSPTHLIKTRGQQVTLRCSSQSGHNTVSWYQQALGQGPQFIFQYYREEENGRGNFPPRFSGLQFPNYSSELNVNALELDDSALYLCASSKDTEETQYFGPGTRLLVL.

The V and J genes are TRBV11-1 and TRBJ2-2; no firm D call. Germline values: CDR1 SGHAT, CDR2 FQDESV (reference sequence). There are 13 residues in the CDR3. V shed 1 base and J shed 6 bases, with 6 bases lying between them. The CDR3 is CASSLDQPGELFF. CDR3 bases: TGTGCCAGCAGCTTAGATCAGCCCGGGGAGCTGTTTTTT.

The chain recombines TRBV7-9 with TRBJ2-5, with unresolved D. Between the trimmed V and J ends, which lost 6 bases and 0 bases, there was a span of 14 bases. Germline CDR1 is SEHNR and CDR2 is FQNEAQ (reference sequence). The CDR3 sequence is 15 residues long. CDR3 region: CASRGFGPYQETQYF. The CDR3 DNA sequence: TGTGCCAGCAGGGGATTCGGACCATACCAAGAGACCCAGTACTTC.

The rearrangement links TRBV15 to TRBJ2-1, with TRBD2 matching over 8 bases. The CDR3 contains 19 residues. Germline V gene sequence: CDR1 LNHNV, CDR2 YYDKDF (reference sequence). J gave up 9 bases and V 2 bases, and 21 bases lay outside the gene matches. The CDR3 is CATSRLQGSKRERWGEQFF. The DNA of the CDR3 is TGTGCCACCAGCAGACTCCAGGGGAGTAAGCGGGAGAGGTGGGGTGAGCAGTTCTTC.

This chain uses TRBV9 with TRBJ1-3; unclear D gene. The germline V and J ends were trimmed by 7 bases and 2 bases, with 10 bases remaining between them. The CDR3 runs 13 residues. Germline CDR1 SGDLS, CDR2 YYNGEE. DNA of the CDR3: TGTGCCAGCTCTCACAGACCTGGAAACACCATATATTTT. The encoded protein is CASSHRPGNTIYF.

This clone was found once. The V call is TRBV7-3, the J call TRBJ2-3; D perhaps matches TRBD2 (7 bases). The CDR3 contains 15 residues. Between the trimmed V and J ends, which lost 1 base and 6 bases, there was a span of 14 bases. The V gene's germline CDR1 is SGHTA and CDR2 FQGTGA. The CDR3 here is CASSLIGGASDTQYF. As DNA, the CDR3 is TGTGCCAGCAGCTTAATTGGGGGGGCGAGTGATACGCAGTATTTT.

This chain connects TRBV7-6 to TRBJ2-3; 7 bases line up with TRBD2. CDR1 and CDR2 from the germline V gene are SGHVS and FNYEAQ. J gave up 4 bases and V 5 bases, and 21 bases lay outside the gene matches. This CDR3 is built from 19 residues. The CDR3 is CASSREVGGRGVRADTQYF. DNA of the CDR3: TGTGCCAGCAGCCGTGAAGTTGGCGGGAGAGGGGTCCGTGCAGATACGCAGTATTTT.

This clone was seen a single time. The chain combines TRBV30 with TRBJ1-1; D possibly corresponds to TRBD1 (5 bases). Germline V gene sequence: CDR1 GTSNPN, CDR2 SVGIG (reference sequence). V was cut by 4 bases and J by 0 bases, with 12 bases left in between. The CDR3 is 14 amino acids. The chain's CDR3 is CAWKQGPMNTEAFF. CDR3 sequence (DNA): TGTGCCTGGAAGCAGGGTCCAATGAACACTGAAGCTTTCTTT.

The chain is built from TRBV2 and TRBJ2-5, with a tentative D call TRBD1 (5 bases). Trimming took 6 bases from V and 5 from J, leaving 16 bases between them. CDR1 SNHLY and CDR2 FYNNEI come from the germline V gene. The CDR3 is 14 amino acids. The CDR3 protein is CASRKGRGPETQYF. The CDR3 DNA follows: TGTGCCAGCAGGAAGGGAAGGGGCCCGGAGACCCAGTACTTC.

This clone was counted only a few times. The rearrangement joins TRBV7-2 to TRBJ2-7; 10 nucleotides agree with TRBD2. From germline, CDR1 is SGHTA and CDR2 FQGNSA. This CDR3 is 14 amino acids long. V was pared by 7 bases and J by 4 bases, with 7 bases of the junction left unmatched. CDR3 bases: TGTGCCAGCACCCGGCTAGCGGGGGATTACGAGCAGTACTTC. It codes for CASTRLAGDYEQYF.

This clone was seen a single time. V and J are TRBV7-3 and TRBJ2-3; 9 nucleotides line up with TRBD2. In germline, CDR1 is SGHTA, CDR2 FQGTGA. J gave up 6 bases and V 2 bases, and 9 bases lay outside the gene matches. CDR3 length: 16 amino acids. CDR3 in DNA: TGTGCCAGCAGCTTACAACCGACTAGCGGTCCGGATACGCAGTATTTT. Its translation: CASSLQPTSGPDTQYF.

The chain uses TRBV5-6 and TRBJ2-2; D is uncertain. V dropped 0 bases and J dropped 0 bases, with 9 bases sitting between them. The CDR3 has 16 amino acids. Germline-derived CDR1 and CDR2 are SGHDT and YYEEEE. The CDR3 sequence: CASSLAVEANTGELFF. Here the CDR3 DNA reads TGTGCCAGCAGCTTGGCAGTGGAAGCGAACACCGGGGAGCTGTTTTTT.

The rearrangement links TRBV19 to TRBJ1-6, with D unclear. The CDR3 is made up of 15 amino acids. The V gene lost 5 bases and the J gene lost 7 bases, with 15 bases spanning the gap. Germline loops: CDR1 LNHDA, CDR2 SQIVND (reference sequence). CDR3 loop: CASSATASLNSPLHF. The CDR3 nucleotides are TGTGCCAGTAGTGCCACAGCGTCCCTAAATTCACCCCTCCACTTT.

The chain recombines TRBV7-3 with TRBJ1-2; perhaps TRBD1 as D (6 bases). V was cut by 0 bases and J by 4 bases, with 12 bases left in between. Germline values: CDR1 SGHTA, CDR2 FQGTGA. The length of the CDR3 is 15 residues. The CDR3 DNA reads as TGTGCCAGCAGCTTAACGGGCGGGGGCGGCTATGGCTACACCTTC. Amino acid sequence: CASSLTGGGGYGYTF.

V and J are TRBV10-3 and TRBJ1-1, with no clear D. The V and J ends lost 10 bases and 4 bases respectively, with 22 bases between them. CDR1 ENHRY and CDR2 SYGVKD come from the germline V gene. The CDR3 is made up of 15 amino acids. CDR3 DNA sequence: TGTGCCACGACGGAGGGAGCTGGGGTAGGCACTGAAGCTTTCTTT. This encodes CATTEGAGVGTEAFF.

This clone was seen a few times. The V call is TRBV10-1, the J call TRBJ2-7; D not certain. This CDR3 contains 13 residues. CDR1 is WNHNN, CDR2 SYGVQD, per germline (reference sequence). Deletions cut 10 bases from V and 1 base from J, with 14 bases between. CDR3 amino acids: CATPPGDSYEQYF. The CDR3 nucleotides are TGCGCCACCCCCCCGGGCGATTCCTACGAGCAGTACTTC.

V and J are TRBV9 and TRBJ2-1; D is possibly TRBD2 (6 bases). V lost 0 bases and J lost 12, with 19 bases in between. The CDR3 has 15 amino acids. Germline CDR1 SGDLS, CDR2 YYNGEE. CDR3 protein: CASSVEGGVVGAQFF. In DNA, the CDR3 is TGTGCCAGCAGCGTAGAGGGCGGGGTGGTTGGGGCGCAGTTCTTC.

The chain employs TRBV27 and TRBJ2-7; D is unresolved. This CDR3 contains 13 residues. Germline lookup yields CDR1 MNHEY and CDR2 SMNVEV (reference sequence). Trimming pared 0 bases from V and 1 base from J, leaving 4 bases between. The CDR3 here is CASSLSISYEQYF. In DNA, the CDR3 is TGTGCCAGCAGTTTATCCATATCCTACGAGCAGTACTTC.

This clone was counted a single time. The J gene is TRBJ1-2, the V gene TRBV15; 8 bases map to TRBD1. The J segment lost 4 bases and the V segment lost 3 bases, leaving 4 bases of the junction unmatched. CDR1 and CDR2 from the germline V gene are LNHNV and YYDKDF (reference sequence). This CDR3 is 14 amino acids long. The CDR3 loop reads CATSSYRGGYGYTF. The CDR3 bases are TGTGCCACCAGCAGCTACAGGGGGGGCTATGGCTACACCTTC.

The rearrangement uses TRBV9 and TRBJ2-1; D is perhaps TRBD1 (5 bases). Germline V gene data show CDR1 as SGDLS and CDR2 as YYNGEE. The length of the CDR3 is 16 residues. Deletions cut 4 bases from V and 0 bases from J, with 14 bases between. The CDR3 spells CASSWGSSSSYNEQFF. The CDR3 DNA reads as TGTGCCAGCAGCTGGGGCTCTTCGAGCTCCTACAATGAGCAGTTCTTC. The whole variable domain, remainder taken from reference TRBV9 and TRBJ2-1, is DSGVTQTPKHLITATGQRVTLRCSPRSGDLSVYWYQQSLDQGLQFLIQYYNGEERAKGNILERFSAQQFPDLHSELNLSSLELGDSALYFCASSWGSSSSYNEQFFGPGTRLTVL.

The genes are TRBV5-1 and TRBJ1-6; TRBD1 agrees at 7 bases. Trimming removed 2 bases from V and 5 bases from J; junction bases left unmatched: 1. The CDR3 has 14 residues. Germline CDR1 is SGHRS and CDR2 is YFSETQ. In DNA form, the CDR3 reads TGCGCCAGCAGCTTAGGACAGGATAATTCACCCCTCCACTTT. Protein product: CASSLGQDNSPLHF.

The chain carries TRBV19 and TRBJ1-5; tentatively, D is TRBD1 (5 bases). The CDR3 sequence is 18 residues long. Per germline, CDR1 LNHDA and CDR2 SQIVND (reference sequence). V was trimmed by 1 base and J by 3 bases, leaving 19 bases between them. The CDR3 is CASSIALGGNGPNQPQHF. CDR3 bases: TGTGCCAGTAGTATAGCACTGGGGGGAAATGGGCCCAATCAGCCCCAGCATTTT. The variable domain in full, completed from reference TRBV19 and TRBJ1-5, reads DGGITQSPKYLFRKEGQNVTLSCEQNLNHDAMYWYRQDPGQGLRLIYYSQIVNDFQKGDIAEGYSVSREKKESFPLTVTSAQKNPTAFYLCASSIALGGNGPNQPQHFGDGTRLSIL.

The V call is TRBV9, the J call TRBJ1-2, with D unresolved. The CDR3 has 14 residues. CDR1 is SGDLS, CDR2 YYNGEE, per germline. The V and J ends lost 4 bases and 8 bases respectively, with 18 bases between them. CDR3 sequence (DNA): TGTGCCAGCAGCCCGAATTGGATGCTGGGGGGCTACACCTTC. Translated, it gives CASSPNWMLGGYTF.

This clone was observed a handful of times. The chain couples TRBV6-1 to TRBJ2-7; D possibly corresponds to TRBD1 (5 bases). The CDR3 has 14 amino acids. Germline values: CDR1 MNHNS, CDR2 SASEGT. Deletions cut 2 bases from V and 4 bases from J, with 12 bases between. The CDR3, as DNA: TGTGCCAGCAGTGAACACCAGGGTCGGTACGAGCAGTACTTC. Translation: CASSEHQGRYEQYF.